This T cell receptor (beta chain) was identified in a study of shared clonotypes between healthy human individuals. This table comes from immunoSEQ multiplex PCR, and its TCRdb copy is limited to in-frame clones, with some not included. The table has about 990,000 clones, around 82% seen once; the top ten hold under 0.8%. Subsets obtained from CD4+ cells comprised CD45RA+ naive and CD45RA-negative memory cells. Study findings and constraints: Memory subsets generally showed lower estimated richness than naive subsets.

Only one count was recorded for this clone. What it binds is unknown. Sequencing was carried out using memory CD4+ T cells from PBMCs. The subset here: CD45RA-negative fraction. The sequence was collected from a man in his late teens or twenties in good health. Some clones in this sample may be carry-over from other donors' samples.

The DNA for the CDR3 is TGTGCCAGCACAAGCATTACTACCGGGGAGCTGTTTTTT. Encoded protein: CASTSITTGELFF. The chain couples TRBV27 to TRBJ2-2; no firm D call. This CDR3 spans 13 amino acids. Germline V CDR1 and CDR2: MNHEY, SMNVEV (reference sequence). V lost 7 bases to trimming and J lost 5 bases, with 11 bases between them.